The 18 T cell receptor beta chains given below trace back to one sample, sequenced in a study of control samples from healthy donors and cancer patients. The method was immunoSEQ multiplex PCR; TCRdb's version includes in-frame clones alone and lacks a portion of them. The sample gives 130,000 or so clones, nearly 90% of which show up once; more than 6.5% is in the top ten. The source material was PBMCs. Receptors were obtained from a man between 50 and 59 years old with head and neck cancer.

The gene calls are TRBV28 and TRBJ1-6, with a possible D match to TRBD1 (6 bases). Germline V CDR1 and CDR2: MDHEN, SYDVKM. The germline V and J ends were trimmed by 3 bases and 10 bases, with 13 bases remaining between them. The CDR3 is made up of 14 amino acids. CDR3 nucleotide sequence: TGTGCCAGCAGTTTCAGGGGCGGGGAATCACCCCTCCACTTT. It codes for CASSFRGGESPLHF. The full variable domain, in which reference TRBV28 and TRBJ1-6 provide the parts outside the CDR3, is DVKVTQSSRYLVKRTGEKVFLECVQDMDHENMFWYRQDPGLGLRLIYFSYDVKMKEKGDIPEGYSVSREKKERFSLILESASTNQTSMYLCASSFRGGESPLHFGNGTRLTVT.

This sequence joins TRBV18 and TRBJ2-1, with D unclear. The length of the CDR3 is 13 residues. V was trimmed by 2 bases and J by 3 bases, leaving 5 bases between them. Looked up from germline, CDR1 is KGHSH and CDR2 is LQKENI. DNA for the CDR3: TGTGCCAGCTCACCAGCGGTCTACAATGAGCAGTTCTTC. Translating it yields CASSPAVYNEQFF. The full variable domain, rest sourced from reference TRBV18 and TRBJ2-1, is NAGVMQNPRHLVRRRGQEARLRCSPMKGHSHVYWYRQLPEEGLKFMVYLQKENIIDESGMPKERFSAEFPKEGPSILRIQQVVRGDSAAYFCASSPAVYNEQFFGPGTRLTVL.

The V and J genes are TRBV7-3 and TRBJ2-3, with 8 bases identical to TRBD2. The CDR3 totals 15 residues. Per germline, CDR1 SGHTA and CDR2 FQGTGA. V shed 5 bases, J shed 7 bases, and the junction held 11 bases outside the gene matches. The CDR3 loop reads CASSPQRGGLNTQYF. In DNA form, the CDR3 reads TGTGCCAGCAGCCCACAACGGGGGGGCTTAAATACGCAGTATTTT.

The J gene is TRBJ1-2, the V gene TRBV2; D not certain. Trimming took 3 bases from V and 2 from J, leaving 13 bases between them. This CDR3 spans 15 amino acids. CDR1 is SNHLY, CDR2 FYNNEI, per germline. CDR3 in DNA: TGTGCCAGCAGTGATTCGGGGATCACCAACTATGGCTACACCTTC. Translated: CASSDSGITNYGYTF.

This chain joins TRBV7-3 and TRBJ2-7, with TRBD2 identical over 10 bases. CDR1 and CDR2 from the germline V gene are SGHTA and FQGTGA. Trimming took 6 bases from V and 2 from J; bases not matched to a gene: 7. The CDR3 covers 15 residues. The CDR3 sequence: CASSRLAGPPYEQYF. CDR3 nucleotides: TGTGCCAGCAGTAGACTAGCGGGCCCACCCTACGAGCAGTACTTC.

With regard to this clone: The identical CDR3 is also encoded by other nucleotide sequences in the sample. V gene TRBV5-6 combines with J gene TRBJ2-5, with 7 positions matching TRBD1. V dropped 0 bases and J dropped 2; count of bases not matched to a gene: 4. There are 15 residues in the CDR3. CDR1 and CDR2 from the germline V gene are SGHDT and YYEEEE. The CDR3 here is CASSLGRTGQETQYF. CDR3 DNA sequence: TGTGCCAGCAGCTTGGGTCGGACAGGACAAGAGACCCAGTACTTC. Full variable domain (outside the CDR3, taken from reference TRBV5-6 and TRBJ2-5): DAGVTQSPTHLIKTRGQQVTLRCSPKSGHDTVSWYQQALGQGPQFIFQYYEEEERQRGNFPDRFSGHQFPNYSSELNVNALLLGDSALYLCASSLGRTGQETQYFGPGTRLLVL.

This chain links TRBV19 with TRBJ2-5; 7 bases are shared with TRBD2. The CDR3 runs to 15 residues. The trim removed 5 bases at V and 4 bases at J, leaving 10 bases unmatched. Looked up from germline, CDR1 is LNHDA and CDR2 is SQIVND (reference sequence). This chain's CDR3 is CASSPPGGLRETQYF. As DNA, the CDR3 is TGTGCCAGTAGTCCCCCGGGGGGACTAAGAGAGACCCAGTACTTC.

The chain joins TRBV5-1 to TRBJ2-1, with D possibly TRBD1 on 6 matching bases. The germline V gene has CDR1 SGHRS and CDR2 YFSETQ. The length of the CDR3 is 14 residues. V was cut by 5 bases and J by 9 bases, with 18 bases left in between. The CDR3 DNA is TGCGCCAGCAGTAGGGACACCCCCCCAGGTGAGCAGTTCTTC. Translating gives CASSRDTPPGEQFF.

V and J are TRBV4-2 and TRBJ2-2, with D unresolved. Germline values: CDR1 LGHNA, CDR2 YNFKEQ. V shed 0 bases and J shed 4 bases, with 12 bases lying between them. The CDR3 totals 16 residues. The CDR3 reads CASSQDVGKSTGELFF. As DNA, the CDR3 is TGTGCCAGCAGCCAAGATGTAGGGAAGAGCACCGGGGAGCTGTTTTTT.

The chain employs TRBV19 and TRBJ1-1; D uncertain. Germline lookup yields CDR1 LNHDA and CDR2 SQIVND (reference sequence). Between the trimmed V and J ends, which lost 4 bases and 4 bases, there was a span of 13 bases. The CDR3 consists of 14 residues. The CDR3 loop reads CASSKSNLGTEAFF. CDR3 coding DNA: TGTGCCAGTAGTAAATCTAACCTAGGCACTGAAGCTTTCTTT.

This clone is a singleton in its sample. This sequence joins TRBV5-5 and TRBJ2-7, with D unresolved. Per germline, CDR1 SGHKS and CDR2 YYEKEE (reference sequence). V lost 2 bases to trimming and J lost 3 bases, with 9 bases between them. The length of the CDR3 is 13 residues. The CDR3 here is CASSFPGSYEQYF. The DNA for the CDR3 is TGTGCCAGCAGCTTTCCAGGCAGCTACGAGCAGTACTTC.

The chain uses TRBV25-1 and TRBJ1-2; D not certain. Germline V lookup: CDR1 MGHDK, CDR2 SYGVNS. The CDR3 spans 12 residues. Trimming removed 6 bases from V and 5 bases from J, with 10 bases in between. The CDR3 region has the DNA TGTGCCAGCAGAGGGAATGGGTATGGCTACACCTTC. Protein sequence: CASRGNGYGYTF.

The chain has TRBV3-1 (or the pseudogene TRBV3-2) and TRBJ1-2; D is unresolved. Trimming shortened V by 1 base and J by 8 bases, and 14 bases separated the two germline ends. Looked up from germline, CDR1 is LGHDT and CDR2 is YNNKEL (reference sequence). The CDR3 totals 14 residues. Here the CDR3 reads CASSQADRNGGYTF. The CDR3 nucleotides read TGTGCCAGCAGCCAAGCGGACCGAAACGGCGGCTACACCTTC.

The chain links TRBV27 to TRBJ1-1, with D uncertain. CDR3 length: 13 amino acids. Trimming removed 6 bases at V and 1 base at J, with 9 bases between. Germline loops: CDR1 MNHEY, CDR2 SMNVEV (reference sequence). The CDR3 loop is CASSPAGNTEAFF. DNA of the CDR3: TGTGCCAGCAGCCCGGCCGGGAACACTGAAGCTTTCTTT.

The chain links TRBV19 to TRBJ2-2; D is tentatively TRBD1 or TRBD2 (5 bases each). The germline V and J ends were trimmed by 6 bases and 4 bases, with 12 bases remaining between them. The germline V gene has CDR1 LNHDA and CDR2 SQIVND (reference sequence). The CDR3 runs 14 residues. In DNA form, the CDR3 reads TGTGCCAGTAGCCAAAGAGGGGTCACCGGGGAGCTGTTTTTT. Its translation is CASSQRGVTGELFF.

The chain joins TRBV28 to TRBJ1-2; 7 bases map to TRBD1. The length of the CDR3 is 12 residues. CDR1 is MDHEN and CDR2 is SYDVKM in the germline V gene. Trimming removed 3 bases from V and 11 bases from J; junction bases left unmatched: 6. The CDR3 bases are TGTGCCAGCAGTTTGGACAGGCCGTTTTACACCTTC. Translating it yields CASSLDRPFYTF.

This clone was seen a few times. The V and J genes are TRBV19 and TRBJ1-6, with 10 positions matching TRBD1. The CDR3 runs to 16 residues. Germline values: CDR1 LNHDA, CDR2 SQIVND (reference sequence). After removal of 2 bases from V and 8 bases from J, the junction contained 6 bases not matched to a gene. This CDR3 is CASSIRSGQGYSPLHF. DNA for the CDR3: TGTGCCAGTAGTATACGGTCGGGACAGGGGTATTCACCCCTCCACTTT.

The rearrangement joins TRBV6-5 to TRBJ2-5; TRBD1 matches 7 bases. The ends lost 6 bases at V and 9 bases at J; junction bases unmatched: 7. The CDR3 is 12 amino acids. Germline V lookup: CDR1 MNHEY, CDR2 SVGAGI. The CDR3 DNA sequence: TGTGCCAGCAGCCCGACAGGGCGGTCCCAGTACTTC. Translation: CASSPTGRSQYF.